This T cell receptor (beta chain) is from a study of shared clonotypes between healthy human individuals. Study outcomes and limitations: How much donors shared clonotypes was expected to be affected by sequencing depth.

Germline CDR1 SGHVS, CDR2 FQNEAQ. V lost 0 bases and J lost 4, with 7 bases in between. The CDR3 covers 13 residues. The authors ran the assay at deep level. Approximately 28,000 T cell genomes (roughly 300 ng DNA) went into each PBMC replicate. The assay was immunoSEQ multiplex PCR, and TCRdb's table has in-frame clones only and misses some. This table has around 500,000 clones, around three quarters appearing once. Concerning this clone itself: Its cognate antigen is unknown.

Sequences were obtained from PBMCs. The TCR was taken from a woman between 40 and 50 years old in good health. Some clones in this sample may be carry-over from other donors' samples. The chain is built from TRBV7-8 and TRBJ2-7; perhaps TRBD1 as D (6 bases). The CDR3 DNA sequence: TGTGCCAGCAGCTTAGCGAGGGGGTACGAGCAGTACTTC. Its translation is CASSLARGYEQYF. Variable domain in full (rest from reference TRBV7-8 and TRBJ2-7): GAGVSQSPRYKVAKRGQDVALRCDPISGHVSLFWYQQALGQGPEFLTYFQNEAQLDKSGLPSDRFFAERPEGSVSTLKIQRTQQEDSAVYLCASSLARGYEQYFGPGTRLTVT.